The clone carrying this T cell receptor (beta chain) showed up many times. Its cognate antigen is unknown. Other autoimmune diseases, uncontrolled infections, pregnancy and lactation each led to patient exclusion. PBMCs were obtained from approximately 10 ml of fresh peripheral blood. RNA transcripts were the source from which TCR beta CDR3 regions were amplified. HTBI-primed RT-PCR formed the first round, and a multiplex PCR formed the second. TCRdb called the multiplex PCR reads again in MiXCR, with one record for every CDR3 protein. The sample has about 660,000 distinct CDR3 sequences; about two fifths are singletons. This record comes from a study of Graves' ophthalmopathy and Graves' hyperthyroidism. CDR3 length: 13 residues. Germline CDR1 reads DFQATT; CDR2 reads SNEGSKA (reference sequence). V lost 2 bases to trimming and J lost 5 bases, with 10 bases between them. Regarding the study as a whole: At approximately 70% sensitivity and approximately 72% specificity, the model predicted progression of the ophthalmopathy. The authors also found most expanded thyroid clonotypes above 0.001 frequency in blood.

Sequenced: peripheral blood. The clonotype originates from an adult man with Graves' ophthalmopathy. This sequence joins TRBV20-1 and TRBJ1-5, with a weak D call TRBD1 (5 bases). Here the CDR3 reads CSARLGRDQPQHF. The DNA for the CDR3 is TGCAGTGCTAGATTGGGACGGGATCAGCCCCAGCATTTT.